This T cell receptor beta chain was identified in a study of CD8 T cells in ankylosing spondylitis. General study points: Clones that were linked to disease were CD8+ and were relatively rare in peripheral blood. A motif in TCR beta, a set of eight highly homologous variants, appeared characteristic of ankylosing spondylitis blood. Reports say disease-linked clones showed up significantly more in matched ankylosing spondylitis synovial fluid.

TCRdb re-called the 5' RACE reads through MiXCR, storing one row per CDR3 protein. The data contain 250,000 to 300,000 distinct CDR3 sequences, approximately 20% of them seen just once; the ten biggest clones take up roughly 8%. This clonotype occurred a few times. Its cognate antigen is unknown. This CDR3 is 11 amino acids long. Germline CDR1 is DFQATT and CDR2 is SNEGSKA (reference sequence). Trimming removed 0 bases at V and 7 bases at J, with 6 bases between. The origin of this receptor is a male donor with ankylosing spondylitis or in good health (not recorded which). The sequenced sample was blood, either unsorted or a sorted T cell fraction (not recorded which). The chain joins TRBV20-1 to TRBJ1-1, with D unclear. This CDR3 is CSARDGIEAFF. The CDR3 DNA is TGCAGTGCTAGAGACGGGATTGAAGCTTTCTTT.